This TCR beta chain was sequenced in a study of blood T cell repertoires in COVID-19. Study information: Italy, Spain and the United States were the sources of the convalescent and acute COVID-19 samples. The cDNA or gDNA used as material had been derived from T cells, B-cell-depleted T cells, or PBMCs.

As originally analysed: Estimates of nucleated cell counts were drawn from the amplification of reference gene primers. Clones were read by immunoSEQ multiplex PCR, and TCRdb kept only the in-frame ones, dropping some. That table furnishes V, J and clone size, whereas the DNA furnished D and trimming. This table holds about 74,000 clones, around 88% found once. CDR1 and CDR2 from the germline V gene are LNHDA and SQIVND (reference sequence). The V end was cut by 3 bases, the J end by 0 bases, with 11 bases between. CDR3 size: 15 residues. V and J are TRBV19 and TRBJ1-1; no clear D gene. The sample consisted of peripheral blood. The source is a woman of 80 years or more with active or convalescent COVID-19. DNA of the CDR3: TGTGCCAGTAGTATCAGACACCTCATGAACACTGAAGCTTTCTTT. It yields the protein CASSIRHLMNTEAFF.